This TCR beta chain came from a study of shared clonotypes between healthy human individuals. Study observations and caveats: Researchers sampled blood only, noting tissue repertoires likely differ.

Repertoires were generated with immunoSEQ multiplex PCR, while TCRdb's copy carries only in-frame clones and drops some. The data hold about 2.1 million clones, with 85% to 95% observed a single time. CD45RO-negative, CCR7-selected cells formed the naive CD8 fraction, which excluded terminally differentiated effector memory CD45RA+ cells. Points on this clone: What it binds is not known.

Source material: naive CD8+ T cells from PBMCs. The origin of this receptor is a man aged 18-30 years in good health. Some clones in this sample may be carry-over from other donors' samples.

DNA for the CDR3: TGTGCCAGCAGCTTCCGACTAGCGGGAACGACGTACAATGAGCAGTTCTTC. It translates to CASSFRLAGTTYNEQFF. The rearrangement links TRBV7-8 to TRBJ2-1, with TRBD2 identical over 11 bases. CDR1 is SGHVS and CDR2 is FQNEAQ in the germline V gene. V trimming: 3 bases; J trimming: 4 bases; junction bases outside the gene matches: 8. This CDR3 has 17 residues.